This passage covers 31 T cell receptor beta chains from one sample sequenced in a study of blood T cells in healthy people across ages. A second 7 to 11 cycle PCR used barcoded and J-beta primers. Each CDR3 protein is one row after TCRdb ran MiXCR on the 5' RACE reads. This sample carries 550,000 to 750,000 distinct CDR3 sequences, under 25% of them seen once, and the ten largest clones take 3% to 4%. Input material: blood. These TCRs come from a man aged 70-80 years in good health.

This clonotype was seen more than once but under ten times. The rearrangement links TRBV6-6 to TRBJ2-3, with unresolved D. The V gene lost 7 bases and the J gene lost 6 bases, with 8 bases spanning the gap. The germline V gene encodes CDR1 MNHNY and CDR2 SVGAGI (reference sequence). CDR3 size: 11 residues. Here the CDR3 DNA reads TGTGCCAGCACCGACTGGGATACGCAGTATTTT. It specifies CASTDWDTQYF.

The chain recombines TRBV20-1 with TRBJ1-1, with 8 bases that match TRBD1. This CDR3 has 14 residues. After removal of 6 bases from V and 0 bases from J, the junction contained 6 bases not matched to a gene. Germline V gene lookup returns CDR1 DFQATT and CDR2 SNEGSKA (reference sequence). CDR3 nucleotides: TGCAGTGCCGACAGGGGCTCTATGAACACTGAAGCTTTCTTT. Protein: CSADRGSMNTEAFF.

The chain employs TRBV7-2 and TRBJ1-1; D is perhaps TRBD1 (6 bases). Germline CDR1 SGHTA, CDR2 FQGNSA. This CDR3 region has 14 residues. V dropped 7 bases and J dropped 3 bases, with 15 bases sitting between them. CDR3 DNA: TGTGCCAGCAACACAGGGAGGTCCGACACTGAAGCTTTCTTT. Translation gives CASNTGRSDTEAFF.

The chain is built from TRBV7-2 and TRBJ2-2, with a weak D call TRBD1 (5 bases). The V end was cut by 7 bases, the J end by 7 bases, with 13 bases between. There are 13 residues in the CDR3. CDR1 is SGHTA and CDR2 is FQGNSA in the germline V gene. The CDR3 sequence: CASTTQGYGELFF. The CDR3 nucleotides read TGTGCCAGCACAACCCAGGGTTACGGGGAGCTGTTTTTT.

This clonotype was picked up a small number of times. The V call is TRBV7-9, the J call TRBJ2-1, with D tentatively TRBD2 (5 bases). Trimming took off 0 bases at V and 7 bases at J, with 16 bases between the two ends. The CDR3 is 16 amino acids. Germline CDR1 is SEHNR and CDR2 is FQNEAQ (reference sequence). CDR3 in DNA: TGTGCCAGCAGCTTAGCGTCGGGTTTGGGCGGGAATGAGCAGTTCTTC. Translation gives CASSLASGLGGNEQFF.

This rearrangement joins TRBV6-5 to TRBJ2-3; D gene uncertain. V was shortened by 5 bases and J by 0 bases, with 12 bases between the two germline ends. Germline V gene sequence: CDR1 MNHEY, CDR2 SVGAGI. CDR3 length: 15 amino acids. CDR3: CASSPAAASTDTQYF. CDR3 sequence (DNA): TGTGCCAGCAGTCCTGCGGCGGCTAGCACAGATACGCAGTATTTT.

The chain couples TRBV15 to TRBJ2-3; D is undetermined. CDR1 LNHNV and CDR2 YYDKDF come from the germline V gene (reference sequence). V lost 0 bases and J lost 6, with 7 bases in between. CDR3 size: 13 residues. CDR3: CATSRELWDTQYF. CDR3 DNA sequence: TGTGCCACCAGCAGAGAGTTATGGGATACGCAGTATTTT.

This clonotype came up a few times. This chain joins TRBV5-1 and TRBJ2-3; D is possibly TRBD2 (5 bases). This CDR3 is built from 14 residues. The V and J ends lost 0 bases and 7 bases respectively, with 12 bases between them. CDR1 and CDR2 from the germline V gene are SGHRS and YFSETQ. The CDR3 region has the DNA TGCGCCAGCAGCTTGGACCCTCTCGGGAATACGCAGTATTTT. Its translation: CASSLDPLGNTQYF.

This clonotype has only a few counts. CDR3 in DNA: TGTGCCAGCAGTTTACAGCGGGAGAGGTGGAGCACAGATACGCAGTATTTT. Encoded protein: CASSLQRERWSTDTQYF. This chain uses TRBV27 with TRBJ2-3, with 8 bases lining up with TRBD2. There are 17 residues in the CDR3. Germline V lookup: CDR1 MNHEY, CDR2 SMNVEV (reference sequence). V gave up 2 bases and J gave up 0 bases; unmatched junction bases: 7.

This clonotype was found many times. The chain joins TRBV5-1 to TRBJ2-3; 7 bases agree with TRBD2. CDR3 length equals 14 residues. Germline assignment: CDR1 SGHRS and CDR2 YFSETQ. V was clipped by 5 bases and J by 2 bases; unmatched bases: 5. The CDR3 loop reads CASRSSGPTDTQYF. The CDR3 bases are TGCGCCAGCAGATCTAGCGGCCCCACAGATACGCAGTATTTT.

This clonotype was seen a handful of times. The chain combines TRBV5-1 with TRBJ2-6; 7 nucleotides agree with TRBD2. Germline trimming cut 4 bases from V and 4 bases from J; bases unmatched to any gene: 5. The CDR3 is 15 residues long. Germline CDR1 is SGHRS and CDR2 is YFSETQ. DNA of the CDR3: TGCGCCAGCAGCACGGGGGGTACAGGGGCCAACGTCCTGACTTTC. Translated: CASSTGGTGANVLTF.

The chain has TRBV12-3 or TRBV12-4 and TRBJ1-1; 7 bases are a match to TRBD1. J gave up 4 bases and V 7 bases, and 6 bases lay outside the gene matches. The CDR3 is made up of 13 amino acids. CDR3 DNA: TGTGCCAGCATCCTAGACAGGGCCACTGAAGCTTTCTTT. As protein: CASILDRATEAFF.

This clonotype has only a few counts. This sequence joins TRBV20-1 and TRBJ1-5; the D gene is possibly TRBD1 (5 bases). Germline CDR1 reads DFQATT; CDR2 reads SNEGSKA (reference sequence). The CDR3 runs to 14 residues. Deletions cut 3 bases from V and 9 bases from J, with 18 bases between. The CDR3 bases are TGCAGTGCTAGTGGGTGGGACGAGTCTCGGCCCCAGCATTTT. Its protein is CSASGWDESRPQHF.

This clonotype was observed a handful of times. The chain carries TRBV30 and TRBJ2-7; D unclear. CDR1 and CDR2 (germline): GTSNPN, SVGIG (reference sequence). The CDR3 totals 11 residues. Trimming removed 2 bases at V and 0 bases at J, with 2 bases between. CDR3 coding DNA: TGTGCCTGGAGTTCCTCCTACGAGCAGTACTTC. Translation: CAWSSSYEQYF.

The rearrangement links TRBV11-2 to TRBJ2-1; D is unclear. The V and J ends lost 0 bases and 5 bases respectively, with 11 bases between them. This CDR3 is built from 15 residues. The germline V gene encodes CDR1 SGHAT and CDR2 FQNNGV. The CDR3 nucleotides read TGTGCCAGCAGCTTAGATTCGGGTTTTCACAATGAGCAGTTCTTC. It yields the protein CASSLDSGFHNEQFF.

This clonotype was seen more than once but under ten times. The chain is built from TRBV5-1 and TRBJ2-5; tentatively, D is TRBD1 (6 bases). The CDR3 sequence is 14 residues long. Trimming shortened V by 4 bases and J by 2 bases, and 12 bases separated the two germline ends. Per germline, CDR1 SGHRS and CDR2 YFSETQ. The CDR3 DNA is TGCGCCAGCAGCACCGGGACACCTCAAGAGACCCAGTACTTC. It encodes CASSTGTPQETQYF.

Points on this clonotype: The CDR3 does not close with the conserved phenylalanine or tryptophan, likely indicating a read error. The V gene is TRBV18, the J gene TRBJ2-4; perhaps TRBD1 as D (6 bases). Germline V lookup: CDR1 KGHSH, CDR2 LQKENI. The V end was cut by 5 bases, the J end by 6 bases, with 11 bases between. The length of the CDR3 is 13 residues. The CDR3 reads CASSAQGGNIQYS. The CDR3 DNA is TGTGCCAGCTCAGCACAGGGTGGAAACATTCAGTACTCC.

This clonotype was recorded a few times. This rearrangement joins TRBV28 to TRBJ1-2; D may be TRBD1 (6 bases). Germline assignment: CDR1 MDHEN and CDR2 SYDVKM. With 5 bases removed from V and 4 bases from J, the gap between germline ends came to 17 bases. The CDR3 consists of 15 residues. The CDR3 DNA reads TGTGCCAGCAGTCCGGGGGGGCTGAGTCTCTATGGCTACACCTTC. Encoded protein: CASSPGGLSLYGYTF.

There are a few counts of this clonotype. V usage is TRBV20-1 and J usage is TRBJ2-3; D unresolved. V was clipped by 3 bases and J by 0 bases, with 10 bases between them. This CDR3 contains 14 residues. The V gene's germline CDR1 is DFQATT and CDR2 SNEGSKA (reference sequence). The CDR3 bases are TGCAGTGCTAGGGTGCGTGGGAGCACAGATACGCAGTATTTT. As protein: CSARVRGSTDTQYF.

The chain combines TRBV5-1 with TRBJ2-3, with 7 positions matching TRBD1. After removal of 4 bases from V and 4 bases from J, the junction contained 12 bases not matched to a gene. The CDR3 is made up of 16 amino acids. Germline assignment: CDR1 SGHRS and CDR2 YFSETQ. The CDR3: CASSPRQGMVADTQYF. The CDR3 DNA reads TGCGCCAGCAGCCCACGACAGGGAATGGTGGCAGATACGCAGTATTTT. Together with reference TRBV5-1 and TRBJ2-3, the CDR3 gives the full variable domain: KAGVTQTPRYLIKTRGQQVTLSCSPISGHRSVSWYQQTPGQGLQFLFEYFSETQRNKGNFPGRFSGRQFSNSRSEMNVSTLELGDSALYLCASSPRQGMVADTQYFGPGTRLTVL.

This clonotype showed up just a few times. This chain joins TRBV20-1 and TRBJ2-1; a weak D match, TRBD1 (6 bases). The DNA end is a closer match to TRBJ2-7, so the J assignment may be wrong. There are 12 residues in the CDR3. Germline-derived CDR1 and CDR2 are DFQATT and SNEGSKA (reference sequence). Here the CDR3 DNA reads TGCAGTGAGGTAACAGGGTCCTACGAGCAGTACTTC. This codes for CSEVTGSYEQYF.

CDR3 region: CSARGSGTVGNQPQHF. In nucleotides, the CDR3 is TGCAGTGCTAGGGGATCAGGGACAGTTGGCAATCAGCCCCAGCATTTT. This chain uses TRBV20-1 with TRBJ1-5; 7 nucleotides line up with TRBD1. Germline CDR1 and CDR2: DFQATT and SNEGSKA (reference sequence). With 3 bases clipped from V and 2 bases from J, the junction kept 10 bases outside the gene matches. The CDR3 runs 16 residues.

V gene TRBV5-6 combines with J gene TRBJ2-1; a possible D gene is TRBD1 (6 bases). This CDR3 has 18 amino acids. V was pared by 1 base and J by 0 bases, with 17 bases between. Looked up from germline, CDR1 is SGHDT and CDR2 is YYEEEE. This chain's CDR3 is CASSLSLGHKSSYNEQFF. CDR3 nucleotides: TGTGCCAGCAGCTTGAGTTTGGGACACAAGAGCTCCTACAATGAGCAGTTCTTC.

The genes are TRBV5-1 and TRBJ1-4, with 8 bases identical to TRBD1. The CDR3 consists of 17 residues. From germline, CDR1 is SGHRS and CDR2 YFSETQ. With 0 bases clipped from V and 4 bases from J, the junction kept 8 bases outside the gene matches. Here the CDR3 reads CASSLEGRGPSNEKLFF. Here the CDR3 DNA reads TGCGCCAGCAGCTTGGAAGGCAGGGGGCCAAGTAATGAAAAACTGTTTTTT.

The chain links TRBV4-1 to TRBJ1-6; 10 bases match TRBD1. The CDR3 has 17 amino acids. Germline assignment: CDR1 MGHRA and CDR2 YSYEKL. V trimming: 2 bases; J trimming: 8 bases; junction bases outside the gene matches: 9. This CDR3 reads CASSQRPWDRGHSPLHF. DNA for the CDR3: TGCGCCAGCAGCCAAAGGCCATGGGACAGGGGACATTCACCCCTCCACTTT.

This clonotype was seen only a few times. The J gene is TRBJ2-1, the V gene TRBV27; D ambiguous. Germline assignment: CDR1 MNHEY and CDR2 SMNVEV (reference sequence). V lost 2 bases and J lost 6, with 5 bases in between. CDR3 length: 12 residues. The CDR3 DNA follows: TGTGCCAGCAGTTTAAACAGCAATGAGCAGTTCTTC. Residues: CASSLNSNEQFF.

This clonotype was seen a handful of times. The CDR3 protein is CSARGGQGPYEQYF. The CDR3 bases are TGCAGTGCTCGGGGGGGGCAGGGGCCCTACGAGCAGTACTTC. This chain connects TRBV20-1 to TRBJ2-5, with TRBD2 matching 8 bases. The end of the DNA is better explained by TRBJ2-7, so the J call may be wrong. Germline CDR1 DFQATT, CDR2 SNEGSKA (reference sequence). The CDR3 consists of 14 residues.

This clonotype was picked up a small number of times. The chain links TRBV28 to TRBJ2-5; TRBD2 aligns across 7 bases. The J call may be wrong; the DNA end is better matched by TRBJ2-7. Germline V lookup: CDR1 MDHEN, CDR2 SYDVKM. The CDR3 has 15 amino acids. The CDR3 spells CASSFSRAGVYEQYF. CDR3 DNA: TGTGCCAGCAGTTTCAGTAGGGCGGGGGTTTACGAGCAGTACTTC.

Many counts were recorded for this clonotype. One end of the junction fails to match germline, which may point to a read error. Here the CDR3 reads CASSAGTSGAYEQYF. The CDR3 bases are TGTGCTAGCAGCGCCGGGACTAGCGGGGCCTACGAGCAGTACTTC. The genes are TRBV7-7 and TRBJ2-7; 13 bases match TRBD2. CDR3 length: 15 residues. Germline V gene sequence: CDR1 SSHAT, CDR2 FNYEAQ (reference sequence).

The chain couples TRBV7-2 to TRBJ2-5; 11 nucleotides match TRBD2. The J call may be mistaken, given a closer DNA end match to TRBJ2-1. Germline assignment: CDR1 SGHTA and CDR2 FQGNSA. CDR3 length equals 15 residues. This chain's CDR3 is CASSKLGLAVDEQFF. DNA of the CDR3: TGTGCCAGCAGCAAATTGGGACTAGCGGTTGATGAGCAGTTCTTC.

The chain uses TRBV20-1 and TRBJ1-2; D remains ambiguous. This CDR3 region has 10 residues. The germline gives CDR1 DFQATT, CDR2 SNEGSKA (reference sequence). The CDR3: CRGGLGGYTF. Here the CDR3 DNA reads TGCAGGGGCGGCCTGGGAGGCTACACCTTC.